This TCR beta chain came from a study of T-cell memory formation after mild COVID-19. Broader study findings: Clones that contracted clustered mainly in CM and EM if CD4+ and in EMRA if CD8+.

The 5'RACE method, run with constant-segment primers, produced TCR alpha and TCR beta cDNA libraries (carrying sample barcodes and UMIs). Via MiXCR, TCRdb re-called the 5' RACE reads, giving one row per CDR3 protein. Of a few hundred thousand distinct CDR3 sequences listed, about 16% are singletons. This CDR3 is built from 16 residues. Germline values: CDR1 LGHNA, CDR2 YSLEER. Trimming at V came to 0 bases and at J to 4 bases, leaving 7 bases not matched to a gene. Of note for this clonotype: What it binds is unknown.

This chain uses TRBV4-3 with TRBJ1-2; 8 bases are shared with TRBD1. Sequenced sample: PBMCs or a T cell subset sorted from them (not recorded which). This sequence was found in a man aged 18 to 30 who had mild COVID-19 (a few samples of this study predate the infection). Cell type and time point are not known. Here the CDR3 reads CASSQDLTGGIYGYTF. CDR3 nucleotides: TGCGCCAGCAGCCAAGATCTCACAGGGGGTATCTATGGCTACACCTTC.